Sequencing of this T cell receptor (beta chain) was carried out in a study of T cell changes during pregnancy in multiple sclerosis (dated by TCRdb to 2018 to 2020). Background on the whole study: The study looked at changes in the T cell repertoire across pregnancy in women with multiple sclerosis.

Receptor libraries were prepared by the immunoSEQ multiplex PCR assay. TCRdb's version of the immuneACCESS table is confined to in-frame rearrangements and falls short of the full clone set. An unresolved V gene accounts for under half of the shortfall where checked; the remainder is of unknown origin. This sample is represented by tens of thousands of clones; 75% to 95% of them were singletons. The leading ten clones occupy around 0.64% of the sample. The CDR3, from cysteine to phenylalanine, totals 17 residues. The read is trimmed to its CDR3 DNA, 51 bases read in frame from base 1. The germline V end is reduced by 4 bases and the J end by 5 bases; junction bases left unmatched: 7. The germline V gene (reference sequence) specifies WNHNN as CDR1 and SYGVQD as CDR2. With respect to this clone: No cognate antigen has been identified for it. The sample holds no much larger clone one base away, and base qualities are not on file.

The sequencing used peripheral blood, collected in the third trimester of pregnancy. The V and J segments used are TRBV10-1 and TRBJ2-5; 16 bases in the middle match TRBD2. This clonotype originated in a female donor in good health, enrolled as a control in a pregnancy study. The encoded CDR3 is CASSAGTSGRAEETQYF. The sequenced DNA is TGCGCCAGCAGTGCCGGGACTAGCGGGAGGGCCGAGGAGACCCAGTACTTC.